Below are 10 T cell receptor beta chains sequenced from a single sample in a study of blood T cells in healthy people across ages. A second PCR of roughly 7 to 11 cycles used a sample-barcoded 5' primer and a J-beta primer mix. TCRdb re-derived calls from the 5' RACE reads in MiXCR, one entry per CDR3 protein. Here the sample spans about 670,000 distinct CDR3 sequences, over 40% being singletons. Input material: blood. These receptors all come from a woman at least 80 years old in good health.

DNA for the CDR3: TGCGCCAGCAGCCAAGATAAAGGTAGCGGCTACGAGCAGTACTTC. Translating it yields CASSQDKGSGYEQYF. The chain couples TRBV4-3 to TRBJ2-7; a weak D match, TRBD2 (6 bases). The CDR3 is made up of 15 amino acids. Germline-derived CDR1 and CDR2 are LGHNA and YSLEER. The ends were cut back, 0 bases at V and 3 bases at J, with 12 bases in the middle.

This chain uses TRBV6-5 with TRBJ2-1; the D gene is possibly TRBD1 (6 bases). V was clipped by 2 bases and J by 7 bases, with 9 bases between them. Germline lookup yields CDR1 MNHEY and CDR2 SVGAGI. CDR3 size: 13 residues. CDR3 loop: CASSYSTGNEQFF. The CDR3 nucleotides are TGTGCCAGCAGTTACAGTACAGGGAATGAGCAGTTCTTC.

The CDR3 region has the DNA TGTGCCAGCAGCCAAGAGCTAGGAGGGGGCGGTTGGGATGAGCAGTTCTTC. Protein: CASSQELGGGGWDEQFF. The chain has TRBV3-1 and TRBJ2-1; D might be TRBD1 (7 bases). The CDR3 covers 17 residues. V lost 0 bases and J lost 8, with 20 bases in between. Germline CDR1 LGHDT, CDR2 YNNKEL (reference sequence).

Concerning this clonotype itself: A read error is possible here, since a much larger clone lies one base away. The chain joins TRBV9 to TRBJ2-1; TRBD2 might be the D (6 bases). The germline V and J ends were trimmed by 0 bases and 13 bases, with 17 bases remaining between them. The germline CDR1 and CDR2 sequences are SGDLS and YYNGEE. The CDR3 sequence is 14 residues long. The CDR3 nucleotides are TGTGCCAGCAGCGTAGATACCGGCGGGGAGACCCAGTTCTTC. Encoded protein: CASSVDTGGETQFF. The full variable domain, its missing parts supplied by reference TRBV9 and TRBJ2-1, is DSGVTQTPKHLITATGQRVTLRCSPRSGDLSVYWYQQSLDQGLQFLIQYYNGEERAKGNILERFSAQQFPDLHSELNLSSLELGDSALYFCASSVDTGGETQFFGPGTRLTVL.

V usage is TRBV9 and J usage is TRBJ1-2, with D maybe TRBD1 (6 bases). Germline CDR1 reads SGDLS; CDR2 reads YYNGEE. Trimming removed 6 bases at V and 5 bases at J, with 11 bases between. This CDR3 spans 12 amino acids. The CDR3 spells CASNRGGYGYTF. Written as DNA, the CDR3 is TGTGCCAGCAACCGAGGGGGTTATGGCTACACCTTC.

J is TRBJ2-5 and V is TRBV11-2, with D possibly being TRBD2 (5 bases). Between the trimmed V and J ends, which lost 8 bases and 11 bases, there was a span of 21 bases. The CDR3 totals 13 residues. Germline V gene data show CDR1 as SGHAT and CDR2 as FQNNGV. CDR3 DNA: TGTGCCAGCCGGGTTGGGAGTTCGGATGAGCAGTACTTC. The encoded protein is CASRVGSSDEQYF.

The chain couples TRBV20-1 to TRBJ2-1, with 10 bases fitting TRBD2. There are 14 residues in the CDR3. J was trimmed by 5 bases and V by 4 bases; bases with no gene match: 5. Germline V lookup: CDR1 DFQATT, CDR2 SNEGSKA (reference sequence). CDR3 loop: CSAKWTSGNNEQFF. The CDR3 DNA follows: TGCAGTGCTAAATGGACTAGCGGAAACAATGAGCAGTTCTTC.

The chain employs TRBV6-5 and TRBJ2-5, with D perhaps TRBD1 (7 bases). With 8 bases removed from V and 1 base from J, the gap between germline ends came to 17 bases. Germline V gives CDR1 MNHEY, CDR2 SVGAGI. This CDR3 contains 15 residues. The DNA of the CDR3 is TGTGCCAGCTGTCGGAGGGGACAGCCCCAAGAGACCCAGTACTTC. Its translation: CASCRRGQPQETQYF.

In this sample, this clonotype turned up a few times. This rearrangement joins TRBV28 to TRBJ2-2; D is uncertain. V shed 2 bases and J shed 7 bases, with 14 bases lying between them. This CDR3 has 15 amino acids. Germline loops: CDR1 MDHEN, CDR2 SYDVKM. DNA for the CDR3: TGTGCCAGCAGTTTAACTAAGGCCTGGGGCGGGGAGCTGTTTTTT. This codes for CASSLTKAWGGELFF.

With respect to this clonotype: A single base separates this from a much larger clone, so it may be a read error. The chain combines TRBV2 with TRBJ2-7; 7 bases map to TRBD2. The CDR3 has 15 amino acids. Germline V gene lookup returns CDR1 SNHLY and CDR2 FYNNEI. Trimming removed 2 bases from V and 7 bases from J; junction bases left unmatched: 11. CDR3 residues: CASSERWGGENEQYF. Here the CDR3 DNA reads TGTGCCAGCAGTGAACGGTGGGGGGGAGAGAATGAGCAGTACTTC.